This TCR beta chain is drawn from a study of post-analysis software for immune sequencing data. Study as a whole: Patients had relapsing-remitting, secondary progressive or progressive-relapsing multiple sclerosis; some lacked subtype.

Study-wide results and limits: The study found significantly lower normalized Chao1 diversity in multiple sclerosis patients than in controls. Elevated frequency relative to controls characterized about 5 TRBV segments in patients, TRBV5-6, TRBV5-1 and TRBV20-1 among them.

The germline CDR1 and CDR2 sequences are SEHNR and FQNEAQ (reference sequence). Trimming removed 4 bases from V and 1 base from J, with 17 bases in between. The CDR3 covers 17 residues. The TCR beta cDNA libraries carried unique molecular identifiers. Each batch of about 0.9 to 10 million T cells produced around 460,000 cDNA molecules. TCRdb reprocessed the PCR reads via MiXCR and lists one record per CDR3 protein. The sample shows 450,000 to 650,000 distinct CDR3 sequences, around 44% of them seen only once. On this clonotype itself: Its antigen is not known.

The chain links TRBV7-9 to TRBJ2-1; D is undetermined. The sample consisted of blood. The TCR originated in a girl aged 10 to 17 with multiple sclerosis. The CDR3: CASSSHIDGWSYNEQFF. The CDR3 bases are TGTGCCAGCAGCTCGCACATAGACGGCTGGTCCTACAATGAGCAGTTCTTC.